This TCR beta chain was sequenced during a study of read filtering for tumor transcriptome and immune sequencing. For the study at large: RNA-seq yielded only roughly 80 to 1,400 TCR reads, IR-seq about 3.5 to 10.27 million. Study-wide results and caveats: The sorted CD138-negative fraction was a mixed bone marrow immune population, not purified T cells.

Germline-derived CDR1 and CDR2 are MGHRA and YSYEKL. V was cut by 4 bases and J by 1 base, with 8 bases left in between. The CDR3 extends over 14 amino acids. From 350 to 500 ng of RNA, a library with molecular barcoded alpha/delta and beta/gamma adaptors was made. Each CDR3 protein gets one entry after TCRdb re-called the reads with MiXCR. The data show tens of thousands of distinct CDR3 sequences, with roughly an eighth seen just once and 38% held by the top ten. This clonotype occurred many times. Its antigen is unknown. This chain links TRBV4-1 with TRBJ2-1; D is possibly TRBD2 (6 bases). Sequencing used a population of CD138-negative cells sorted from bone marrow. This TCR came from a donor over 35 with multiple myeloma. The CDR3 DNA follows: TGCGCCAGCAGCCTAGCGGATTCCTACAATGAGCAGTTCTTC. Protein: CASSLADSYNEQFF.